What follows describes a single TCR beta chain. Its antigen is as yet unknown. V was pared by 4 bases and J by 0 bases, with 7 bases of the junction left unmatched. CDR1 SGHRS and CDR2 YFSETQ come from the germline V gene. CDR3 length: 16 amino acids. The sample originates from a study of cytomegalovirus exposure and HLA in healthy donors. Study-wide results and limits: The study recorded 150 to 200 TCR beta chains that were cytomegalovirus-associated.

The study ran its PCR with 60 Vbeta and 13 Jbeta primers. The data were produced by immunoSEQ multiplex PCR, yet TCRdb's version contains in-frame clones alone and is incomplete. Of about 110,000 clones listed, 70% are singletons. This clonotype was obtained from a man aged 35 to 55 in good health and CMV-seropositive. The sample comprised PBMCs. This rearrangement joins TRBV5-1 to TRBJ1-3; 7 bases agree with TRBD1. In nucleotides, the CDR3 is TGCGCCAGCAGCACTAGGACAGGAGTCTCTGGAAACACCATATATTTT. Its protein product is CASSTRTGVSGNTIYF. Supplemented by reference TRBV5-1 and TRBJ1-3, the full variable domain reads KAGVTQTPRYLIKTRGQQVTLSCSPISGHRSVSWYQQTPGQGLQFLFEYFSETQRNKGNFPGRFSGRQFSNSRSEMNVSTLELGDSALYLCASSTRTGVSGNTIYFGEGSWLTVV.